The present entry profiles one T cell receptor (beta chain) with its context. Original data processing: By means of reference gene primer amplification, nucleated cell counts were estimated. Libraries were prepared by immunoSEQ multiplex PCR; TCRdb keeps only in-frame clonotypes and omits some of them. The DNA was the basis for D and trimming; V, J and clone size are from that table. The sample has about 240,000 clones, around 86% seen once. The ends were cut back, 5 bases at V and 0 bases at J, with 10 bases in the middle. Germline CDR1 is SQVTM and CDR2 is ANQGSEA. The CDR3 spans 13 residues. This entry is derived from a study of blood T cell repertoires in COVID-19.

This receptor was obtained from a man aged 25-45 years who had recovered from COVID-19. The chain employs TRBV29-1 and TRBJ1-1; a possible D gene is TRBD1 (6 bases). Input material: peripheral blood. The CDR3 DNA reads as TGCAGCGTTAGGACAGAGATGAACACTGAAGCTTTCTTT. Protein product: CSVRTEMNTEAFF.